The sequence of this TCR beta chain was determined in a study of T-cell reconstitution after alpha-beta-depleted transplantation in children. Study conclusions and caveats: Alpha-beta T cells present about two months after transplant were reported to originate from several hundred expanded graft clones.

Unique molecular identifiers were incorporated when the TCRbeta library was constructed. One entry per CDR3 protein, called by TCRdb with MiXCR from the PCR reads. The top ten clones hold 0.79% of a sample with hundreds of thousands of distinct CDR3 sequences, about an eighth of them seen once. Only a few counts were recorded for this clonotype. Its antigen is unidentified. The CDR3 runs to 13 residues. V was pared by 10 bases and J by 4 bases, with 16 bases between. Germline V gene lookup returns CDR1 MNHNY and CDR2 SVGAGI (reference sequence). The origin of this receptor is a girl aged 2-10 years with congenital amegakaryocytic thrombocytopenia, due to receive a stem cell transplant. This rearrangement joins TRBV6-6 to TRBJ1-2; D unresolved. The sequences come from PBMCs, collected before TCRalphabeta/CD19-depleted stem cell transplant. CDR3 region: CATQQWLGYGYTF. The CDR3 DNA reads TGTGCCACCCAACAGTGGTTGGGCTATGGCTACACCTTC.